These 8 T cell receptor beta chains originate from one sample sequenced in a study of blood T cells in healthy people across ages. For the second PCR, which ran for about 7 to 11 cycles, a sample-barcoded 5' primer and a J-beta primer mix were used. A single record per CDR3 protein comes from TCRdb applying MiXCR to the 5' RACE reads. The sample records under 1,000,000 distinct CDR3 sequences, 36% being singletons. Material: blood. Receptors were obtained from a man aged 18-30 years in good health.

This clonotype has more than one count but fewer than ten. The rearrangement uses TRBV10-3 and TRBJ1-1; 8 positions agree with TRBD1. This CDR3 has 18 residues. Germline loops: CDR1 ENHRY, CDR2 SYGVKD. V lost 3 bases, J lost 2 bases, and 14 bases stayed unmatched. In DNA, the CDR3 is TGTGCCATCAGTGACTACTCCAGGGGGCGCGGGCGAAACACTGAAGCTTTCTTT. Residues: CAISDYSRGRGRNTEAFF.

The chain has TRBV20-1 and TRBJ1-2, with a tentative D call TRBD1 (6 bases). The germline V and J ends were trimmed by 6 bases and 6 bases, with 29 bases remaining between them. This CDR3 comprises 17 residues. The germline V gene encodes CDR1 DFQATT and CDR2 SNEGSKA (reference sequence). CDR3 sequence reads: CSAHIAGADVRLDGYTF. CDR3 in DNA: TGCAGTGCCCACATTGCAGGGGCTGATGTTAGGCTGGATGGCTACACCTTC.

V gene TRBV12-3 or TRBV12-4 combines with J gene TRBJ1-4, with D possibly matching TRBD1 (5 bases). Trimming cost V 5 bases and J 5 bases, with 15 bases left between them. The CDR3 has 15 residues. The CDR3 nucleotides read TGTGCCAGCAGTCTTTCCACAGGAGAGAATGAAAAACTGTTTTTT. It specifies CASSLSTGENEKLFF.

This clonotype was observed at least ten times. CDR3: CASSQGRQGAYEQYF. Written as DNA, the CDR3 is TGTGCCAGCAGCCAAGGGCGACAGGGCGCCTACGAGCAGTACTTC. The genes are TRBV4-2 and TRBJ2-7; 7 positions match TRBD1. Trimming removed 1 base from V and 2 bases from J; junction bases left unmatched: 5. The germline CDR1 and CDR2 sequences are LGHNA and YNFKEQ. The CDR3 sequence is 15 residues long.

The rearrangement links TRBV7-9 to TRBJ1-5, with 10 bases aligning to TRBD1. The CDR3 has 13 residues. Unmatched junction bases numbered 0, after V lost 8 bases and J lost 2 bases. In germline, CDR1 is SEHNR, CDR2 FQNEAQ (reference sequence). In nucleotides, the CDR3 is TGTGCCAGCGGGACAGGGGGCAATCAGCCCCAGCATTTT. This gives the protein CASGTGGNQPQHF.

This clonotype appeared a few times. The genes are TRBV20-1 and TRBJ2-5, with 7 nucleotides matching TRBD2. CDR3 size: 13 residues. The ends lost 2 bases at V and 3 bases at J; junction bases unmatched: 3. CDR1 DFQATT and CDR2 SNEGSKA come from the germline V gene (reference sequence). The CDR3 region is CSARRAGEETQYF. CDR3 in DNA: TGCAGTGCTAGACGGGCGGGGGAAGAGACCCAGTACTTC.

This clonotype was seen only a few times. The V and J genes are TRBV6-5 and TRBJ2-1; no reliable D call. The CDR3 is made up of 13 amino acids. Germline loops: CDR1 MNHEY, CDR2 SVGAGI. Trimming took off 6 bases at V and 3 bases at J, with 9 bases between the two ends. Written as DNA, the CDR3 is TGTGCCAGCAGGACCCACGGCTACAATGAGCAGTTCTTC. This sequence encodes CASRTHGYNEQFF.

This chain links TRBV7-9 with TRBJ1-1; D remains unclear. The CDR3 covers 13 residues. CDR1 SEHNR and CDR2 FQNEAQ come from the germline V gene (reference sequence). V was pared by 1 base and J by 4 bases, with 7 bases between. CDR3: CASSLDSVTEAFF. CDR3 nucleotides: TGTGCCAGCAGCTTAGATTCCGTCACTGAAGCTTTCTTT.